The 5 T cell receptor beta chains below come from one sample, sequenced in a study of patients and donors after allogeneic stem cell transplantation (dated by TCRdb to between 2020 and 2021). The library came from RT-PCR. The sequencer listed for this sample is NextSeq 550. TCRdb cleaned the public reads at Q25 with fastp, built clones with MiXCR and kept in-frame beta chains. Rows are unified per CDR3 protein, each entry keeping the most common DNA and genes. The table for this sample lists about 230,000 distinct CDR3 sequences; approximately 14% of them were counted only once. Around a tenth of the sample belongs to the ten largest clones. The sample comprised blood, either unsorted or a sorted T cell fraction (not recorded which). The receptors originated from a human donor who was either an allogeneic HSCT recipient or a stem cell or donor lymphocyte infusion donor (not recorded which). It is not recorded whose cells these are; they may come from a transplant donor.

This clonotype was observed at least ten times. The chain employs TRBV20-1 and TRBJ2-3; D unresolved. The CDR3 loop spans 15 amino acids. The germline V and J ends were trimmed by 3 bases and 1 base, with 14 bases remaining between them. From germline, CDR1 is DFQATT and CDR2 SNEGSKA (reference sequence). Here the CDR3 DNA reads TGCAGTGCTAGTGAGATTTTTGGACGCACAGATACGCAGTATTTT. Translating it yields CSASEIFGRTDTQYF.

The chain has TRBV14 and TRBJ1-1; D possibly corresponds to TRBD1 (5 bases). The CDR3 is 15 amino acids. Germline-derived CDR1 and CDR2 are SGHDN and FVKESK. Trimming took off 5 bases at V and 0 bases at J, with 13 bases between the two ends. Here the CDR3 DNA reads TGTGCCAGCAGCTCTCAAACAGGAATGAACACTGAAGCTTTCTTT. It is translated as CASSSQTGMNTEAFF.

There are many counts of this clonotype. CDR3 residues: CASSLESVYSNQPQHF. The CDR3 coding sequence is TGTGCCAGCAGCTTAGAGTCGGTGTATAGCAATCAGCCCCAGCATTTT. The chain has TRBV7-8 and TRBJ1-5; D is unresolved. The CDR3 runs 16 residues. The V end was cut by 1 base, the J end by 0 bases, with 10 bases between. Germline V CDR1 and CDR2: SGHVS, FQNEAQ. The entire variable domain, with the rest obtained from reference TRBV7-8 and TRBJ1-5, is as follows: GAGVSQSPRYKVAKRGQDVALRCDPISGHVSLFWYQQALGQGPEFLTYFQNEAQLDKSGLPSDRFFAERPEGSVSTLKIQRTQQEDSAVYLCASSLESVYSNQPQHFGDGTRLSIL.

This clonotype was seen more than once but under ten times. The rearrangement joins TRBV6-1 to TRBJ2-1; maybe TRBD2 (6 bases). Germline V lookup: CDR1 MNHNS, CDR2 SASEGT. The CDR3 spans 16 residues. V was cut by 7 bases and J by 1 base, with 17 bases left in between. For the CDR3, the DNA is TGTGCCAGCAATCTTAGCGGAAGACCTTCCTACAATGAGCAGTTCTTC. Residues: CASNLSGRPSYNEQFF.

The V gene is TRBV7-8, the J gene TRBJ1-1; D ambiguous. Germline V gene sequence: CDR1 SGHVS, CDR2 FQNEAQ. CDR3 length: 15 residues. The V end was cut by 1 base, the J end by 4 bases, with 13 bases between. CDR3 sequence reads: CASSLVPGSTTEAFF. In DNA, the CDR3 is TGTGCCAGCAGCTTAGTTCCGGGATCGACCACTGAAGCTTTCTTT.